This T cell receptor beta chain was observed in a study of CD8+ T cells in alopecia areata. Cell sorting on a FACSAria was used to separate CD4+ and CD8+ T cells from the PBMCs. The authors extracted RNA and reverse transcribed it into cDNA as the sequencing template. Sequencing was performed with immunoSEQ multiplex PCR; in TCRdb, only in-frame clones are kept and a portion is missing. The data hold 120,000 or so clones, with 47% observed a single time. Only a few counts were recorded for this clone. Its antigen remains unidentified. Whole-study findings and limits: Scalp data also include sequences from resident alphabeta T cells of normal skin.

Sequencing used NKG2D-low CD8+ T cells sorted from blood. The source is a human donor with alopecia areata.

The CDR3 spells CASSDKSTDTQYF. In nucleotides, the CDR3 is TGTGCCAGCAGTGACAAAAGCACAGATACGCAGTATTTT. The chain joins TRBV6-4 to TRBJ2-3; D ambiguous. Germline CDR1 is MRHNA and CDR2 is SNTAGT. The CDR3 is made up of 13 amino acids. V lost 2 bases, J lost 0 bases, and 3 bases lay in between.